This TCR beta chain appears in the sequencing data of a study of Ad26.COV2.S vaccination and SARS-CoV-2 variants. This clone was picked up many times. Its antigen is not known. Findings of the study overall: Spike-specific responses of CD8+ and CD4+ T cells were reported to display substantial breadth after vaccination. The study found similar non-spike TCR breadth in vaccine and placebo recipients. Participants in the vaccine arm had higher spike-specific TCR breadth; placebo recipients had lower.

Generated by immunoSEQ multiplex PCR, the TCRdb table keeps only in-frame clones and is missing some. Among approximately 480,000 clones listed, around 85% were seen once. Treatment in this sample: 15 to 20 received Ad26.COV2.S at low or high dose, single or two shots; several received placebo; per-sample allocation not given. At day 63 after the first vaccine or placebo injection, samples were drawn. The material was peripheral blood, obtained in a trial of Ad26.COV2.S vaccine versus placebo. The source of this sequence is a person between 18 and 65 years old who received the Ad26.COV2.S COVID-19 vaccine or a placebo.

DNA of the CDR3: TGCAGCGTGACTAGCGGGAGCTACAATGAGCAGTTCTTC. This gives the protein CSVTSGSYNEQFF. The chain links TRBV29-1 to TRBJ2-1; 12 bases map to TRBD2. The CDR3 has 13 residues. Trimming at V came to 6 bases and at J to 3 bases, leaving 0 bases not matched to a gene. CDR1 and CDR2 (germline): SQVTM, ANQGSEA.